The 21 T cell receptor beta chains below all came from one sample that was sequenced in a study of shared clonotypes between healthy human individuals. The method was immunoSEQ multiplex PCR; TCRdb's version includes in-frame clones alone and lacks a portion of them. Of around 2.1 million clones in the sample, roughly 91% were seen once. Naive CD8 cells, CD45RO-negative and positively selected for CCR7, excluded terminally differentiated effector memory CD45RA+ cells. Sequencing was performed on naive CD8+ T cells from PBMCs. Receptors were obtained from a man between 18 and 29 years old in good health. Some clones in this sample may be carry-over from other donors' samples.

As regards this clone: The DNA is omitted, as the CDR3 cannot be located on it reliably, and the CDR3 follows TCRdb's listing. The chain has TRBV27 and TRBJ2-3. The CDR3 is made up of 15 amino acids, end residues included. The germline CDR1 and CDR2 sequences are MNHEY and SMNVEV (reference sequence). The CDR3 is CASTFGPGATDTQYF.

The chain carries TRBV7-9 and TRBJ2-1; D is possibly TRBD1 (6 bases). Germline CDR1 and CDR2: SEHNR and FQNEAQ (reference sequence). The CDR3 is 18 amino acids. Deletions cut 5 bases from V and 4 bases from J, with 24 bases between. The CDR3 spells CASSPSGELGTNYNEQFF. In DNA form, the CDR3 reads TGTGCCAGCAGCCCCTCAGGGGAGCTCGGGACCAATTACAATGAGCAGTTCTTC.

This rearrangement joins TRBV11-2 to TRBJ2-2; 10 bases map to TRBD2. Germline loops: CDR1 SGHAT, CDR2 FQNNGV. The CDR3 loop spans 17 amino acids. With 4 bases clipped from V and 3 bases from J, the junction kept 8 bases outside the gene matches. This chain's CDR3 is CASSSRTGTSDTGELFF. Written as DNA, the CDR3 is TGTGCCAGCAGCTCACGAACCGGGACTAGCGACACCGGGGAGCTGTTTTTT.

This chain's CDR3 is CASSFGWAPDGTEAFF. The DNA for the CDR3 is TGCGCCAGCTCCTTTGGCTGGGCACCCGACGGGACTGAAGCTTTCTTT. The rearrangement joins TRBV5-1 to TRBJ1-1; no clear D gene. The CDR3 is 16 residues long. The ends were cut back, 7 bases at V and 5 bases at J, with 24 bases in the middle. Germline CDR1 reads SGHRS; CDR2 reads YFSETQ.

The DNA for the CDR3 is TGTGCCAGCAGCAGCGGACAGACTTCCTACGAGCAGTACTTC. Protein product: CASSSGQTSYEQYF. The chain has TRBV9 and TRBJ2-7; D might be TRBD1 (6 bases). Trimming took 4 bases from V and 1 from J, leaving 12 bases between them. This CDR3 has 14 amino acids. Germline loops: CDR1 SGDLS, CDR2 YYNGEE.

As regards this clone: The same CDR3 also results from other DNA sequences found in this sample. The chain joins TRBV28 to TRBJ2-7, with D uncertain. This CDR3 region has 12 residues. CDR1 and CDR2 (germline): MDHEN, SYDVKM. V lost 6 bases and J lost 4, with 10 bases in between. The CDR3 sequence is CASSTDGYEQYF. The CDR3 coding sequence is TGTGCCAGCAGCACGGACGGTTACGAGCAGTACTTC.

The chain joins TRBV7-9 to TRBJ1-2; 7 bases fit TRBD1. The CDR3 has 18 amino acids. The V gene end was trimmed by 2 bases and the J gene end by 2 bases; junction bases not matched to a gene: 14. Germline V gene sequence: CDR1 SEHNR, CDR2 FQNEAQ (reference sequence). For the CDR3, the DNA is TGTGCCAGCAGCTTATTAATTGGGGGTAACAGGGGAAACTATGGCTACACCTTC. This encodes CASSLLIGGNRGNYGYTF.

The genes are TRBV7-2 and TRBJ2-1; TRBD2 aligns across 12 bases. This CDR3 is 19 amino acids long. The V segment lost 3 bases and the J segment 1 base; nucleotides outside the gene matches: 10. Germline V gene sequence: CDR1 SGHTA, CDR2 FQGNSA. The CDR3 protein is CASSLRLAGVAGSYNEQFF. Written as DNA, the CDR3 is TGTGCCAGCAGCTTGAGACTAGCGGGAGTGGCGGGGTCCTACAATGAGCAGTTCTTC.

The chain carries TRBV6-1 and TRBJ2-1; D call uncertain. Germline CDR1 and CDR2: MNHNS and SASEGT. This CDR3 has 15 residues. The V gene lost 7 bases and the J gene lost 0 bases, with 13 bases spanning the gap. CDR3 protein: CASTRVVSSYNEQFF. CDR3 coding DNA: TGTGCCAGCACCCGAGTTGTTAGCTCCTACAATGAGCAGTTCTTC.

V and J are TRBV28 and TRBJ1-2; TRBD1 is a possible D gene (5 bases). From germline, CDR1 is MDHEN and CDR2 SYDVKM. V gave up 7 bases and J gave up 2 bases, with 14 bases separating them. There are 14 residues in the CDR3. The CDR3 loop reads CASTLGHMNYGYTF. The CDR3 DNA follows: TGTGCCAGCACCCTCGGACATATGAACTATGGCTACACCTTC.

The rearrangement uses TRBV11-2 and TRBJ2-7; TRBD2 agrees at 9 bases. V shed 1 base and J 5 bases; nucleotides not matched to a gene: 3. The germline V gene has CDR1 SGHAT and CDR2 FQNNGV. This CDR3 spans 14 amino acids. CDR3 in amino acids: CASSLVLAGDEQYF. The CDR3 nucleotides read TGTGCCAGCAGCTTAGTATTAGCGGGAGACGAGCAGTACTTC. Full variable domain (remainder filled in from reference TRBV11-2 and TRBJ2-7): EAGVAQSPRYKIIEKRQSVAFWCNPISGHATLYWYQQILGQGPKLLIQFQNNGVVDDSQLPKDRFSAERLKGVDSTLKIQPAKLEDSAVYLCASSLVLAGDEQYFGPGTRLTVT.

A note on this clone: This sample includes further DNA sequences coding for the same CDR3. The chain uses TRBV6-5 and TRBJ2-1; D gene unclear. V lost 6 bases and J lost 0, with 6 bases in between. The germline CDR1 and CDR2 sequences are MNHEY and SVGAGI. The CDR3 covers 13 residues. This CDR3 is CASSRSSYNEQFF. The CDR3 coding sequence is TGTGCCAGCAGCAGGAGCTCCTACAATGAGCAGTTCTTC.

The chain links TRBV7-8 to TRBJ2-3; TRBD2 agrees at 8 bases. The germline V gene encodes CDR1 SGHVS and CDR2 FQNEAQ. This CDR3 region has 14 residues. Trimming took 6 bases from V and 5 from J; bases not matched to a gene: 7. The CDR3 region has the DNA TGTGCCAGCAGTCGCGGGGGGTGGGGAGATACGCAGTATTTT. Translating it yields CASSRGGWGDTQYF.

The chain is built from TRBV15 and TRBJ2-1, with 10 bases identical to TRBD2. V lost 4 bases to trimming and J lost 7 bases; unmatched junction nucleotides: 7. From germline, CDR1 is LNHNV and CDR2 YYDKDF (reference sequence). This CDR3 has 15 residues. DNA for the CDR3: TGTGCCACCAGCACCGACCCTAGCGGGAGAAATGAGCAGTTCTTC. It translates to CATSTDPSGRNEQFF.

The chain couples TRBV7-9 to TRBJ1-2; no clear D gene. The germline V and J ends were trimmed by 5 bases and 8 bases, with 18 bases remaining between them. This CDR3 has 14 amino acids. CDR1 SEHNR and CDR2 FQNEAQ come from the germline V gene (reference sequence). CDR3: CASSPVRETDGYTF. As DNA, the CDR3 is TGTGCCAGCAGCCCGGTTAGGGAGACGGACGGCTACACCTTC.

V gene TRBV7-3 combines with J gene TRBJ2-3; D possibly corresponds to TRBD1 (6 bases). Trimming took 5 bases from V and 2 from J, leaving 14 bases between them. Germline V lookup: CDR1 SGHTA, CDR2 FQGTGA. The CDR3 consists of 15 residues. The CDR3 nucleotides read TGTGCCAGCAGCCAAGTATCAGGGGCCACAGATACGCAGTATTTT. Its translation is CASSQVSGATDTQYF.

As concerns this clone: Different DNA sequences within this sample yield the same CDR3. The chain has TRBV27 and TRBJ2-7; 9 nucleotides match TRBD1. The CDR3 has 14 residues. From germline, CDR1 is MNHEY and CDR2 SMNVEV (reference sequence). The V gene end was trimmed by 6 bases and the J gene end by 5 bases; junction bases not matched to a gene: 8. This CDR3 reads CASSPGTGYHEQYF. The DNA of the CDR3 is TGTGCCAGCAGCCCCGGGACAGGGTACCACGAGCAGTACTTC.

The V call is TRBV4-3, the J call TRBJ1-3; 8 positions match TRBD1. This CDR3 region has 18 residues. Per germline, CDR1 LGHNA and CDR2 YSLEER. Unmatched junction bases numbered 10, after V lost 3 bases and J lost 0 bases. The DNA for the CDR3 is TGCGCCAGCAGCCACGGAATTGGACAGGGAGCCTCTGGAAACACCATATATTTT. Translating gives CASSHGIGQGASGNTIYF.

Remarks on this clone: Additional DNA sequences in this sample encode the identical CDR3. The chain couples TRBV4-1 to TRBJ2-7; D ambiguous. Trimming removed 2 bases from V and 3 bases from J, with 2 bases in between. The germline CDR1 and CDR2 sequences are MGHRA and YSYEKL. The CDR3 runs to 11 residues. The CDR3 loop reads CASSQSYEQYF. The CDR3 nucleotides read TGCGCCAGCAGCCAAAGCTACGAGCAGTACTTC.

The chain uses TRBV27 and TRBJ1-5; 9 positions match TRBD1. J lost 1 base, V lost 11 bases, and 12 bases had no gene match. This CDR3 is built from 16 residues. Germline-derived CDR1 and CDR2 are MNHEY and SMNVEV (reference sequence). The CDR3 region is CAVHVPDRGSNQPQHF. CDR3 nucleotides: TGTGCCGTCCACGTACCGGACAGGGGAAGCAATCAGCCCCAGCATTTT.

This chain's CDR3 is CASSQVRGEDGYTF. CDR3 nucleotides: TGTGCCAGCAGCCAAGTTCGGGGGGAGGATGGCTACACCTTC. This chain links TRBV14 with TRBJ1-2; perhaps TRBD1 as D (5 bases). Germline V gene lookup returns CDR1 SGHDN and CDR2 FVKESK. CDR3 size: 14 residues. Trimming cost V 1 base and J 6 bases, with 12 bases left between them.